The rows below give T cell receptor beta chains drawn from one sample of a study of cytotoxic CD8 clonotypes in ibrutinib-treated CLL. TCRdb keeps only in-frame clones here, not all; method: immunoSEQ multiplex PCR. The profile shows more than 200,000 clones, around 75% of them singletons. Sample: PBMCs, taken after 12 months of ibrutinib treatment. These receptor sequences come from a human donor with chronic lymphocytic leukemia. Both conserved end residues are part of each CDR3. D genes are given only for firm matches. Rows give clone size only sometimes, using once, few, many, or a class for an expanded clone.

v_call	j_call	clone_size	d_call	cdr3_aa	cdr3_nt
TRBV6-1	TRBJ2-2	.	TRBD1	CASSSRTGGRGELFF	TGTGCCAGCAGTTCCCGAACAGGGGGGAGAGGGGAGCTGTTTTTT
TRBV5-8	TRBJ1-1	.	TRBD1	CASSLDRGWTEAFF	TGTGCCAGCAGCTTGGACAGGGGATGGACTGAAGCTTTCTTT
TRBV18	TRBJ2-1	.	TRBD2	CASSPPGGSRTSGMKFF	TGTGCCAGCTCACCACCGGGTGGGTCTCGGACTAGCGGGATGAAGTTCTTC
TRBV7-2	TRBJ1-1	.	TRBD1	CASSSGQGYRTEAFF	TGTGCCAGCAGCTCCGGACAGGGATATAGGACTGAAGCTTTCTTT
TRBV25-1	TRBJ1-2	.	TRBD1	CASSDPGTGYGYTF	TGTGCCAGCAGTGACCCCGGGACAGGGTATGGCTACACCTTC
TRBV28	TRBJ1-2	.	.	CASMSPNNYGYTF	TGTGCCAGCATGTCCCCGAACAACTATGGCTACACCTTC
TRBV30	TRBJ1-6	many	.	CAWSVGGANSPLHF	TGTGCCTGGAGTGTAGGCGGGGCTAATTCACCCCTCCACTTT
TRBV6-5	TRBJ2-5	.	TRBD1	CASSYGDRVWETQYF	TGTGCCAGCAGTTACGGGGACAGGGTATGGGAGACCCAGTACTTC
TRBV6-5	TRBJ1-2	few	.	CASSHGPGGSYGYTF	TGTGCCAGCAGCCACGGACCCGGAGGTAGCTATGGCTACACCTTC
TRBV7-2	TRBJ1-2	.	TRBD1	CASSSRGQTFLYGYTF	TGTGCCAGCAGCTCCCGGGGACAGACCTTTCTCTATGGCTACACCTTC
TRBV29-1	TRBJ1-2	.	.	CSVVGGINYGYTF	TGCAGCGTTGTGGGGGGTATTAACTATGGCTACACCTTC
TRBV7-2	TRBJ2-3	.	TRBD2	CASSFSWAGGADTQYF	TGTGCCAGCAGCTTCTCTTGGGCGGGAGGAGCAGATACGCAGTATTTT
TRBV7-9	TRBJ2-2	.	TRBD1	CASSYRGDTGELFF	TGTGCCAGCAGCTACAGGGGAGACACCGGGGAGCTGTTTTTT
TRBV5-6	TRBJ1-1	.	TRBD1	CASSFTGGGTEAFF	TGTGCCAGCAGCTTCACAGGGGGCGGCACTGAAGCTTTCTTT
TRBV2	TRBJ1-6	.	.	CASIGDTSSYNSPLHF	TGTGCCAGCATTGGGGACACGAGCTCCTATAATTCACCCCTCCACTTT
TRBV7-9	TRBJ2-1	once	.	CASSRLGLDEQFF	TGTGCCAGCAGCCGCCTAGGGTTGGATGAGCAGTTCTTC
TRBV19	TRBJ2-7	.	TRBD1	CASSPATGIYEQYF	TGTGCCAGTAGTCCAGCGACAGGGATCTACGAGCAGTACTTC
TRBV15	TRBJ1-1	.	.	CATSRGEGRTEAFF	TGTGCCACCAGCAGAGGTGAAGGGAGAACTGAAGCTTTCTTT
TRBV30	TRBJ2-2	.	.	CAWRKGVTGELFF	TGTGCCTGGAGGAAGGGGGTCACCGGGGAGCTGTTTTTT
TRBV4-1	TRBJ2-3	.	.	CASSQLGRSATSTDTQYF	TGCGCCAGCAGCCAACTCGGCAGAAGCGCCACCTCCACAGATACGCAGTATTTT
TRBV19	TRBJ1-5	few	TRBD1	CASSTGTAYFSNQPQHF	TGTGCCAGTAGTACGGGGACAGCTTATTTTAGCAATCAGCCCCAGCATTTT
TRBV5-6	TRBJ2-7	.	TRBD2	CASSSGGYEQYF	TGTGCCAGCAGCTCGGGAGGGTACGAGCAGTACTTC
TRBV7-8	TRBJ2-1	.	.	CASRTPPSSEQFF	TGTGCCAGCAGAACCCCACCAAGCTCTGAGCAGTTCTTC
TRBV28	TRBJ1-1	.	TRBD1	CASSLPTGVNTEAFF	TGTGCCAGCAGTTTACCAACAGGGGTGAACACTGAAGCTTTCTTT
TRBV7-3	TRBJ2-7	.	TRBD2	CASSKGASGRALQREQYF	TGTGCCAGCAGTAAGGGGGCTAGCGGGAGGGCCCTTCAAAGGGAGCAGTACTTC
TRBV5-1	TRBJ1-2	.	.	CASSSKTENYGYTF	TGCGCCAGCAGCTCCAAGACAGAAAACTATGGCTACACCTTC
TRBV4-2	TRBJ2-7	.	.	CASSRVDGEQYF	TGTGCCAGCAGCCGCGTAGACGGGGAGCAGTACTTC
TRBV4-3	TRBJ2-1	.	TRBD2	CASSQGGYSGKNNEQFF	TGCGCCAGCAGCCAAGGGGGGTACAGCGGGAAGAACAATGAGCAGTTCTTC
TRBV7-3	TRBJ2-3	.	.	CASSLSGFTDTQYF	TGTGCCAGCAGCTTAAGCGGGTTCACAGATACGCAGTATTTT
TRBV10-1	TRBJ1-2	few	TRBD1	CASSGTGNYGYTF	TGCGCCAGCAGTGGGACAGGGAACTATGGCTACACCTTC
TRBV4-1	TRBJ1-6	.	.	CASSQDTGGRSSYNSPLHF	TGCGCCAGCAGCCAAGATACCGGAGGCCGCAGCTCCTATAATTCACCCCTCCACTTT
TRBV28	TRBJ2-7	.	.	CASSLSLGGQFYEQYF	TGTGCCAGCAGTTTAAGTCTCGGGGGGCAGTTCTACGAGCAGTACTTC
TRBV5-1	TRBJ1-5	.	TRBD1	CASSPLGQGSNQPQHF	TGCGCCAGCAGCCCACTAGGACAGGGTAGCAATCAGCCCCAGCATTTT
TRBV2	TRBJ2-3	.	.	CASQKEGTDTDTQYF	TGTGCCAGCCAGAAGGAGGGGACGGACACAGATACGCAGTATTTT
TRBV4-1	TRBJ2-7	.	TRBD1	CASSQGVGTGSSYEQYF	TGCGCCAGCAGCCAAGGGGTCGGGACAGGGAGCTCCTACGAGCAGTACTTC
TRBV29-1	TRBJ1-1	once	.	CTGTETVQAFF	TGCACCGGAACAGAGACCGTTCAAGCTTTCTTT
TRBV11-1	TRBJ1-6	few	TRBD1	CASRNDRAALHF	TGTGCCAGCAGAAACGACAGGGCGGCCCTCCACTTT
TRBV6-5	TRBJ2-3	.	.	CASSSHGGDTQYF	TGTGCCAGCAGTTCACATGGCGGGGATACGCAGTATTTT
TRBV18	TRBJ2-7	.	.	CASSPQTPPTYEQYF	TGTGCCAGCTCTCCTCAAACACCGCCGACCTACGAGCAGTACTTC
TRBV4-1	TRBJ1-1	once	.	CASSHPSGGNTEAFF	TGCGCCAGCAGCCATCCCAGCGGGGGGAACACTGAAGCTTTCTTT
TRBV5-6	TRBJ2-5	.	TRBD2	CASSFSLSGGAETQYF	TGTGCCAGCAGCTTTTCCCTTAGCGGGGGGGCGGAGACCCAGTACTTC
TRBV7-6	TRBJ1-1	few	.	CASSSQGGNTEAFF	TGTGCCAGCAGCTCGCAAGGGGGTAACACTGAAGCTTTCTTT
TRBV30	TRBJ1-2	.	.	CAWSVQGDNGPTF	TGTGCCTGGAGTGTACAAGGGGACAACGGCCCCACCTTC
TRBV7-2	TRBJ2-5	many	.	CASKNWGQETQYF	TGTGCCAGCAAAAACTGGGGGCAAGAGACCCAGTACTTC
TRBV30	TRBJ2-7	.	.	CAWSVGSAYEQYF	TGTGCCTGGAGTGTGGGTAGCGCCTACGAGCAGTACTTC
TRBV7-8	TRBJ2-5	.	TRBD2	CASSFGLAGGQETQYF	TGTGCCAGCAGCTTCGGACTAGCGGGGGGACAAGAGACCCAGTACTTC
TRBV4-3	TRBJ2-7	.	TRBD2	CASSPGTSRLYEQYF	TGCGCCAGCAGCCCCGGGACTAGCCGCCTCTACGAGCAGTACTTC
TRBV30	TRBJ1-4	.	.	CAWSGGFNEKLFF	TGTGCCTGGAGCGGCGGATTTAATGAAAAACTGTTTTTT
TRBV7-9	TRBJ2-7	.	TRBD1	CASSYGQGGPRYF	TGTGCCAGCAGCTACGGACAGGGCGGGCCCAGGTACTTC
TRBV11-2	TRBJ2-1	once	TRBD2	CASSPPTSGRAILEEQFF	TGTGCCAGCAGCCCCCCGACTAGCGGGAGGGCCATTCTAGAAGAGCAGTTCTTC
TRBV18	TRBJ2-3	.	TRBD2	CASSPMRGGLDTQYF	TGTGCCAGCTCACCAATGCGGGGGGGCTTAGATACGCAGTATTTT
TRBV6-5	TRBJ1-5	few	.	CASRNRVGQPQHF	TGTGCCAGCAGAAACAGGGTCGGCCAGCCCCAGCATTTT
TRBV4-1	TRBJ2-7	.	.	CASSQDLEGIHSYEQYF	TGCGCCAGCAGCCAAGATCTAGAAGGAATACACTCCTACGAGCAGTACTTC
TRBV30	TRBJ2-3	.	TRBD2	CAWSVRRASGGRTDTQYF	TGTGCCTGGAGTGTACGACGGGCTAGCGGGGGCAGGACCGATACGCAGTATTTT
TRBV28	TRBJ2-7	.	.	CASSLGGARGEQYF	TGTGCCAGCAGTTTAGGAGGGGCGCGAGGCGAGCAGTACTTC